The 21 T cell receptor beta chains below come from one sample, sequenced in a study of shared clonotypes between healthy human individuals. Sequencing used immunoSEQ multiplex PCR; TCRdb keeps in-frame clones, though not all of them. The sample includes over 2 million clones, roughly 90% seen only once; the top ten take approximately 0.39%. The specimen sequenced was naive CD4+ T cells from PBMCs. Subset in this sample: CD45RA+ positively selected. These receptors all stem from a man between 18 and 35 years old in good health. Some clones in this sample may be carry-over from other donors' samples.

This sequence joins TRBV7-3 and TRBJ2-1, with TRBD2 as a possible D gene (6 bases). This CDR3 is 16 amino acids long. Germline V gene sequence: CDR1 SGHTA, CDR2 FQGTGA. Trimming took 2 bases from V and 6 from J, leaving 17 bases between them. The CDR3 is CASSLEGGNFGNEQFF. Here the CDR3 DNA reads TGTGCCAGCAGCTTAGAGGGCGGGAATTTCGGCAATGAGCAGTTCTTC.

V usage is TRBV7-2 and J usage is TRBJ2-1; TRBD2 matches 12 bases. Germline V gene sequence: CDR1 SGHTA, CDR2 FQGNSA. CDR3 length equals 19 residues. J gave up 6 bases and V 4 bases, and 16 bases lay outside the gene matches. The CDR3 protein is CASSSPERLAGVRSNEQFF. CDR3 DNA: TGTGCCAGCAGCTCTCCAGAGAGACTAGCGGGAGTACGTAGCAATGAGCAGTTCTTC.

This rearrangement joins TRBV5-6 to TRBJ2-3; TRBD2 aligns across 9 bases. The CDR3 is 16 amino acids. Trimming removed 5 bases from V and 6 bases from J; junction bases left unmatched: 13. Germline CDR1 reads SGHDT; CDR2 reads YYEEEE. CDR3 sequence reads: CASSSVTAGGADTQYF. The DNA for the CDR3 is TGTGCCAGCAGTTCTGTAACAGCGGGAGGAGCCGATACGCAGTATTTT.

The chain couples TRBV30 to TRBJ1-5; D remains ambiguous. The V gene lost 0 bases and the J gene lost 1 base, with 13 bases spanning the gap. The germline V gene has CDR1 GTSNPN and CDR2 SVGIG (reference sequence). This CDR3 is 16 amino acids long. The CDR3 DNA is TGTGCCTGGAGTGTAGGATGGACTTCGAGCAATCAGCCCCAGCATTTT. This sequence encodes CAWSVGWTSSNQPQHF.

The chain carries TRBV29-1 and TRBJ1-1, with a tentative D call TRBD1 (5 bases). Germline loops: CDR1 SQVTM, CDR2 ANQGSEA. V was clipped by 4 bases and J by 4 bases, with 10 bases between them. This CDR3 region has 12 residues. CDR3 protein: CSVAGDPTEAFF. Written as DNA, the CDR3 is TGCAGCGTTGCGGGGGATCCCACTGAAGCTTTCTTT.

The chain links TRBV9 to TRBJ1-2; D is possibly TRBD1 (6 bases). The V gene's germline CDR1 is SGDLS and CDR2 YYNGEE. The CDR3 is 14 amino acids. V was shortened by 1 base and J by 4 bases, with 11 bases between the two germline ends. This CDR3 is CASSVPAGVYGYTF. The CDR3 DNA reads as TGTGCCAGCAGCGTACCGGCAGGGGTCTATGGCTACACCTTC.

CDR3 sequence (DNA): TGTGCCATCAGGGGGACTAGCGGGACTACCAATGAGCAGTTCTTC. It translates to CAIRGTSGTTNEQFF. The chain links TRBV10-3 to TRBJ2-1; 13 bases agree with TRBD2. J was trimmed by 6 bases and V by 6 bases; bases with no gene match: 5. CDR3 length: 15 residues. Germline CDR1 reads ENHRY; CDR2 reads SYGVKD.

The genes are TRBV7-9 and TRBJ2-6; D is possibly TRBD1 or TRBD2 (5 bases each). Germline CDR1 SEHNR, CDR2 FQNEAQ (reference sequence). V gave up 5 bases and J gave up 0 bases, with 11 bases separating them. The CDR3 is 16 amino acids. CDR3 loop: CASSPPGSSGANVLTF. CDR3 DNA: TGTGCCAGCAGCCCGCCAGGGAGCTCTGGGGCCAACGTCCTGACTTTC.

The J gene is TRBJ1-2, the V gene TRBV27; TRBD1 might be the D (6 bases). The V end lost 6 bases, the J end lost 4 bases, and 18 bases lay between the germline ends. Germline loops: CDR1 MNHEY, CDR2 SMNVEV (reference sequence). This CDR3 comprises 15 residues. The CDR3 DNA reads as TGTGCCAGCAGCCGTGAGGGGGGGCTTGGCTATGGCTACACCTTC. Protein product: CASSREGGLGYGYTF.

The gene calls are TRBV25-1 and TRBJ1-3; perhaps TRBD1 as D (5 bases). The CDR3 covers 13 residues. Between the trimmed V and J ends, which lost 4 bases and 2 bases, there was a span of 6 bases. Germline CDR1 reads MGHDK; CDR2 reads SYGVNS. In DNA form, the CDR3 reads TGTGCCAGCAGTGGGGGGACTGGAAACACCATATATTTT. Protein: CASSGGTGNTIYF.

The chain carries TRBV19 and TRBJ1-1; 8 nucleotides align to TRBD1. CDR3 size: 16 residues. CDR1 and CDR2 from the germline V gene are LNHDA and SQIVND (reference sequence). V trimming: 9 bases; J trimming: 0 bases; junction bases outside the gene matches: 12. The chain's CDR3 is CASGGQGARLNTEAFF. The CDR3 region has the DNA TGTGCCAGCGGGGGCCAGGGGGCTAGATTGAACACTGAAGCTTTCTTT.

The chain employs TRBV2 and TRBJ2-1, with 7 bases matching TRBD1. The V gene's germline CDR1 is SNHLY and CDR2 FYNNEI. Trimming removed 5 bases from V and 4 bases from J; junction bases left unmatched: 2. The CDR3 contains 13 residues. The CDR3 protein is CASSTGAYNEQFF. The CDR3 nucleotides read TGTGCCAGCAGTACAGGGGCTTACAATGAGCAGTTCTTC.

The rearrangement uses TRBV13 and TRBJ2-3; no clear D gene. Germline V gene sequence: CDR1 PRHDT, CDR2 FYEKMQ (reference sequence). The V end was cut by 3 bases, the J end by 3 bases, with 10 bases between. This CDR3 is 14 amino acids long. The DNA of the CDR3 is TGTGCCAGCAGCTTTCGTCCGGAGACAGATACGCAGTATTTT. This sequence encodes CASSFRPETDTQYF.

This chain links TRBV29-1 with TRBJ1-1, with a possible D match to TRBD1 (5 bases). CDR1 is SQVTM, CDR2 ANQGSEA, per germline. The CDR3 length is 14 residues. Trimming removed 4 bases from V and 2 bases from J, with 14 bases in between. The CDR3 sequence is CSVGNRDPNTEAFF. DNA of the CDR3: TGCAGCGTTGGCAACCGGGACCCTAACACTGAAGCTTTCTTT.

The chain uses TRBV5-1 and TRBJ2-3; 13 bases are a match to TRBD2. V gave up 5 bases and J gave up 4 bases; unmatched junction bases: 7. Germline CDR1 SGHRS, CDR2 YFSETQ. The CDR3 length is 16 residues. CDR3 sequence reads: CASRPRTSGSPDTQYF. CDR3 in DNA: TGCGCCAGCAGGCCTAGGACTAGCGGGAGCCCAGATACGCAGTATTTT.

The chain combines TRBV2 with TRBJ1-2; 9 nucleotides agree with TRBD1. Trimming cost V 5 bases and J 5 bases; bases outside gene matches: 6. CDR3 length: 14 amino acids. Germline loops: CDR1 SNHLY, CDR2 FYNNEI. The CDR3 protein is CASSRDRARYGYTF. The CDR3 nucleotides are TGTGCCAGCAGTCGGGACAGGGCTCGATATGGCTACACCTTC.

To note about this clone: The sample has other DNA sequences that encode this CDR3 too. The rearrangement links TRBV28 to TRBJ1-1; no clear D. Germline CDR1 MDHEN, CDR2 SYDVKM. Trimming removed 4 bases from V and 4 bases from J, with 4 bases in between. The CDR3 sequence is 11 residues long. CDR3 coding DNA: TGTGCCAGCAGTTCCGCCACTGAAGCTTTCTTT. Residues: CASSSATEAFF.

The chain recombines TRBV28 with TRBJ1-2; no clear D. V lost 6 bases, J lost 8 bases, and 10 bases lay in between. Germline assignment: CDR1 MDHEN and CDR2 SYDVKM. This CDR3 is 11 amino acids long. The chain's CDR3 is CASRDLRGYTF. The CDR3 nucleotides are TGTGCCAGCAGGGACCTAAGGGGCTACACCTTC.

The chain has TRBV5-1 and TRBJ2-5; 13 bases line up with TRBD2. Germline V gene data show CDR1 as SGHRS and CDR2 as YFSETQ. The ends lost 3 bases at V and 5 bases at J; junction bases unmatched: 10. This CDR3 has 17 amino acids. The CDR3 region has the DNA TGCGCCAGCAGCTACGGACTAGCGGGAGACGGGTCGGAGACCCAGTACTTC. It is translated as CASSYGLAGDGSETQYF.

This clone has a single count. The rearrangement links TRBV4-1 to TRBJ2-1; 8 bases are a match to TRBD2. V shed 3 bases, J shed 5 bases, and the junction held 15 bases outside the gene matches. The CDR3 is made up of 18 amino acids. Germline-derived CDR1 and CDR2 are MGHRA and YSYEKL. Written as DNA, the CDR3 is TGCGCCAGCAGCCAGACCCGACGTGCGGGGGGCCTAAACAATGAGCAGTTCTTC. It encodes CASSQTRRAGGLNNEQFF.

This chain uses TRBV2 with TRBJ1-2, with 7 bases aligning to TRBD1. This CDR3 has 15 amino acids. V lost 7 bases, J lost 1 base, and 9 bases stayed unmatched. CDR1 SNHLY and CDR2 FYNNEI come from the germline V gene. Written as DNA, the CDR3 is TGTGCCAGCAACAGGCCGGGACAGCTTAACTATGGCTACACCTTC. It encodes CASNRPGQLNYGYTF. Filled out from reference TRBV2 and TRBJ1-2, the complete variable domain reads EPEVTQTPSHQVTQMGQEVILRCVPISNHLYFYWYRQILGQKVEFLVSFYNNEISEKSEIFDDQFSVERPDGSNFTLKIRSTKLEDSAMYFCASNRPGQLNYGYTFGSGTRLTVV.